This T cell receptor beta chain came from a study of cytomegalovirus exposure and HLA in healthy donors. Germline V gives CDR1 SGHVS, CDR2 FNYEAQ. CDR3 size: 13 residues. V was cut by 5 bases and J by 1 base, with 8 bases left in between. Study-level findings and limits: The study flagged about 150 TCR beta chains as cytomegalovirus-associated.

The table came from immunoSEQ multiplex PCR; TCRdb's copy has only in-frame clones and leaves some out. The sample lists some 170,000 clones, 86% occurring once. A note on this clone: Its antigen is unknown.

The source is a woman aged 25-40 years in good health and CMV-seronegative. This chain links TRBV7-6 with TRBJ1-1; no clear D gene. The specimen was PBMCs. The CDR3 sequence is CASSRTENTEAFF. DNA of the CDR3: TGTGCCAGCAGCAGGACCGAGAACACTGAAGCTTTCTTT.